These T cell receptor beta chains were read from a single sample in a study of T cell repertoires and Cas9 in healthy adults. Repertoires were generated with immunoSEQ multiplex PCR, while TCRdb's copy carries only in-frame clones and drops some. There are about 24,000 clones in the sample; more than 75% occur only once, and 0.65% to 0.8% lies in the top ten. Sequencing used CD4+ effector T cells (CD127+, CD25-, CD137-, CD154-) from PBMCs; culture status not recorded. All receptors come from a human donor in good health. Each CDR3 is given with its conserved first and last residue. A D gene is named only where the DNA matches it firmly. Clone size is stated in some rows and not others, as once, few, many or a class when expanded.

d_gene	v_gene	j_gene	len	abundance	CDR3nt	CDR3aa
TRBD1	TRBV2	TRBJ1-6	17	-	TGTGCCAGCAGCCAGGACAGGGTGGAATCCTATAATTCACCCCTCCACTTT	CASSQDRVESYNSPLHF
TRBD1	TRBV5-1	TRBJ1-1	15	-	TGCGCCAGCGGCTTGGGACAGACAAGGAACACTGAAGCTTTCTTT	CASGLGQTRNTEAFF
-	TRBV9	TRBJ2-3	17	-	TGTGCCAGCAGCACACCGGGGGTGGGGGTCGGCACAGATACGCAGTATTTT	CASSTPGVGVGTDTQYF
TRBD2	TRBV28	TRBJ2-3	14	-	TGTGCCAGCAGTTTTAGCGGGGGGGCAGATACGCAGTATTTT	CASSFSGGADTQYF
-	TRBV14	TRBJ2-7	14	-	TGTGCCAGCAGCCGAGAATTAAGCTCCTACGAGCAGTACTTC	CASSRELSSYEQYF
TRBD1	TRBV19	TRBJ1-3	18	once	TGTGCCAGTAGCCGCGGCGGGACAGCCCAGATCTCTGGAAACACCATATATTTT	CASSRGGTAQISGNTIYF
-	TRBV9	TRBJ2-2	15	-	TGTGCCAGCAGCGCCTTAGACCCGGACACCGGGGAGCTGTTTTTT	CASSALDPDTGELFF
-	TRBV30	TRBJ1-5	14	once	TGTGCCTGGAGTGTATACAGGGAGGGTCAGCCCCAGCATTTT	CAWSVYREGQPQHF
-	TRBV2	TRBJ1-4	12	-	TGTGCCAGCAGTGAACGGAGCGAAAAACTGTTTTTT	CASSERSEKLFF
-	TRBV10-1	TRBJ1-6	12	few	TGCGCCAGCAGCTCTACGAATTCACCCCTCCACTTT	CASSSTNSPLHF
-	TRBV6-6	TRBJ2-5	16	-	TGTGCCAGCAGTTACGAGAGGACACACAGTACTCAGACCCAGTACTTC	CASSYERTHSTQTQYF
TRBD1	TRBV5-5	TRBJ1-2	13	-	TGTGCCAGCAGCTCCACAGGGGACTATGGCTACACCTTC	CASSSTGDYGYTF
-	TRBV5-1	TRBJ1-3	16	-	TGCGCCAGCAGCCCAGACGGGGCCAACTCTGGAAACACCATATATTTT	CASSPDGANSGNTIYF
TRBD2	TRBV2	TRBJ2-2	14	-	TGTGCCAGCAGTGACGGCGGGGGTGTCGGGGAGCTGTTTTTT	CASSDGGGVGELFF
TRBD2	TRBV29-1	TRBJ2-3	14	-	TGCAGCGTGGCTAGCGGGGGGGCTACAGATACGCAGTATTTT	CSVASGGATDTQYF
-	TRBV6-1	TRBJ2-2	14	-	TGTGCCACAGACGCCCTCTCGAACACCGGGGAGCTGTTTTTT	CATDALSNTGELFF
-	TRBV6-1	TRBJ1-5	15	-	TGTGCCAGCAGGACCTGGGGGGGAGGCAATCAGCCCCAGCATTTT	CASRTWGGGNQPQHF
TRBD1	TRBV2	TRBJ2-7	16	-	TGTGCCAGCAGGCGAGGGGTTCGGGACAGGGGTCGCGAGCAGTACTTC	CASRRGVRDRGREQYF
-	TRBV20-1	TRBJ2-7	11	-	TGCAGTGCTCTGCTACTCTACGAGCAGTACTTC	CSALLLYEQYF
-	TRBV2	TRBJ2-1	14	-	TGTGCCAGCAGTGGGGACGGGACTTACAATGAGCAGTTCTTC	CASSGDGTYNEQFF
TRBD1	TRBV15	TRBJ2-3	17	-	TGTGCCACCAGCAGAGGTGGGGGACAGGGTTTCACAGATACGCAGTATTTT	CATSRGGGQGFTDTQYF
-	TRBV10-3	TRBJ2-2	16	-	TGTGCCATCAGTGAGACTTCATCCAACCTTTCCGGGGAGCTGTTTTTT	CAISETSSNLSGELFF
TRBD1	TRBV25-1	TRBJ2-1	15	-	TGTGCCAGCTCCAACGACAGGGGGCTTTACAATGAGCAGTTCTTC	CASSNDRGLYNEQFF
-	TRBV19	TRBJ2-2	13	once	TGTGCCAGTAGTATAGCCGCGGCCGGGGAGCTGTTTTTT	CASSIAAAGELFF
-	TRBV28	TRBJ1-4	18	few	TGTGCCAGCAGTTTAGTGGGACGGACGTTTGCAACTAATGAAAAACTGTTTTTT	CASSLVGRTFATNEKLFF
-	TRBV2	TRBJ1-1	11	-	TGTGCCAGCAGTGTAGGTGGGGATGCTTTCTTT	CASSVGGDAFF
TRBD1	TRBV11-2	TRBJ1-2	15	-	TGTGCCAGCAGCTTATGGTCAGGGGGAGGTGGTGGCTACACCTTC	CASSLWSGGGGGYTF
-	TRBV7-8	TRBJ1-2	15	-	TGTGCCAGCAGCGCCTTGGGGACACGAGGTTATGGCTACACCTTC	CASSALGTRGYGYTF
-	TRBV7-9	TRBJ1-6	12	-	TGTGCCAGCAGCTTAGCGGGGGCACCCCTCCACTTT	CASSLAGAPLHF
TRBD1	TRBV5-1	TRBJ2-1	15	-	TGCGCCAGCAGCCCAGGGGGCACAAAATACAATGAGCAGTTCTTC	CASSPGGTKYNEQFF
-	TRBV28	TRBJ2-7	13	-	TGTGCCAGCAGTTCAGAGTTTACCTACGAGCAGTACTTC	CASSSEFTYEQYF
-	TRBV18	TRBJ1-5	16	once	TGTGCCAGCTCACCACGGCCACCAGATAGCAATCAGCCCCAGCATTTT	CASSPRPPDSNQPQHF
TRBD2	TRBV11-2	TRBJ2-1	15	-	TGTGCCAGCAGCTTAAGCCGAGCGGGGGGGTTGGAGCAGTTCTTC	CASSLSRAGGLEQFF
-	TRBV7-3	TRBJ2-3	15	-	TGTGCCAGCAGCTTAAACGGGATAAACACAGATACGCAGTATTTT	CASSLNGINTDTQYF
-	TRBV19	TRBJ1-1	12	-	TGTGCCACCAGGGGCTGGAACACTGAAGCTTTCTTT	CATRGWNTEAFF
TRBD1	TRBV5-1	TRBJ1-2	14	-	TGCGCCAGCAGCCCCTTACAGGGGGACTATGGCTACACCTTC	CASSPLQGDYGYTF
-	TRBV5-6	TRBJ2-2	14	-	TGTGCCAGCAGCTTGGGTCTGAACACCGGGGAGCTGTTTTTT	CASSLGLNTGELFF
-	TRBV7-6	TRBJ1-1	12	-	TGTGCCAGCAGCCCCCCCCGACAGTCGGCTTTCTTT	CASSPPRQSAFF
TRBD2	TRBV2	TRBJ2-1	15	-	TGTGCCCGCTCTGGGACTAGCGGGGATGGCAATGAGCAGTTCTTC	CARSGTSGDGNEQFF
-	TRBV6-5	TRBJ1-2	16	-	TGTGCCAGCAGTTACTCGAAGAGCGGGGGGAGTAATGGCTACACCTTC	CASSYSKSGGSNGYTF
-	TRBV19	TRBJ2-2	15	-	TGTGCCAGCCTCCGAACAGCCGCGAACACCGGGGAGCTGTTTTTT	CASLRTAANTGELFF
-	TRBV27	TRBJ1-1	13	-	TGTGCCAGGCGTTCGGGGAGAGTCACTGAAGCTTTCTTT	CARRSGRVTEAFF
-	TRBV5-1	TRBJ1-1	13	-	TGCGCCAGCAGCCCCCAGGCCGGGATTGGGGCTTTCTTT	CASSPQAGIGAFF
TRBD1	TRBV5-6	TRBJ1-5	16	once	TGTGCCAGCAGCGTGTTCCGGGACAGCCCCACGCAGCCCCAGCATTTT	CASSVFRDSPTQPQHF
TRBD2	TRBV9	TRBJ2-5	16	-	TGTGCCAGCAGCTTATTTAGCGGGGGGGCCGATGAGACCCAGTACTTC	CASSLFSGGADETQYF
-	TRBV7-9	TRBJ1-2	15	-	TGTGCCAGCAGCTTAGTAGTCGGGGGGATAGGGAGCTACACCTTC	CASSLVVGGIGSYTF
TRBD2	TRBV7-6	TRBJ2-5	15	-	TGTGCCAGCAGCTTCAGCGGGGGGGCAGAAGAGACCCAGTACTTC	CASSFSGGAEETQYF
-	TRBV5-4	TRBJ2-1	14	-	TGTGCCAGCAGCTTACAGGGAATCAACAATGAGCAGTTCTTC	CASSLQGINNEQFF
-	TRBV5-1	TRBJ1-2	16	few	TGCGCCAGCAGCTTGGAAGGAAAACCTGGACACTATGGCTACACCTTC	CASSLEGKPGHYGYTF
TRBD1	TRBV15	TRBJ1-1	13	-	TGTGCCACCAGATACGGGACAGGTGCTGAAGCTTTCTTT	CATRYGTGAEAFF
-	TRBV10-3	TRBJ2-7	13	-	TGTGCCATCAGTGAGACAGGGTTCGACGAGCAGTACTTC	CAISETGFDEQYF
-	TRBV14	TRBJ1-1	16	-	TGTGCCAGCAGCCAAGACGACAACAGTGGGAACACTGAAGCTTTCTTT	CASSQDDNSGNTEAFF
TRBD2	TRBV4-1	TRBJ2-2	20	-	TGCGCCAGCAGCCCTCCTGAGCGGGGGGCCCTTAGGAAGGTCACCGGGGAGCTGTTTTTT	CASSPPERGALRKVTGELFF
TRBD1	TRBV5-1	TRBJ1-1	15	-	TGCGCCAGCAGCCCAGCTACAGGGGGCGGCACTGAAGCTTTCTTT	CASSPATGGGTEAFF